The T cell receptor beta chain under discussion was sequenced for a study of blood T cell repertoires in COVID-19. About the study: Specimens from acute and convalescent COVID-19 originated in the United States, Italy and Spain. T cells, B-cell-depleted T cells, or PBMCs provided the cDNA or gDNA that served as material.

Per the original methods: Reference gene primer amplification yielded estimated nucleated cell counts. Sequencing was performed with immunoSEQ multiplex PCR; in TCRdb, only in-frame clones are kept and a portion is missing. The V and J calls and the clone size are those of that table, but D and trimming were determined from the DNA. Of 98,000 or so clones listed, roughly four fifths are singletons. The CDR3 spans 15 residues. V lost 4 bases to trimming and J lost 3 bases; unmatched junction nucleotides: 2. The germline V gene encodes CDR1 LGHDT and CDR2 YNNKEL (reference sequence). This receptor was identified in a woman older than 75 with active or convalescent COVID-19. The specimen sequenced was peripheral blood. The V call is TRBV3-1 (or the pseudogene TRBV3-2), the J call TRBJ1-6; 8 nucleotides agree with TRBD1. The DNA of the CDR3 is TGTGCCAGCAGCCCTGGACAGGGCTATAATTCACCCCTCCACTTT. This encodes CASSPGQGYNSPLHF.